The 4 T cell receptor beta chains below come from one sample, sequenced in a study of blood T cell repertoires in COVID-19. Profiling relied on immunoSEQ multiplex PCR, and the TCRdb table lists in-frame clones only, not all of them. The table lists about 200,000 clones, around 89% of them singletons. The sequenced material came from peripheral blood. Receptors were obtained from a woman aged 40 to 50 with acute or convalescent COVID-19.

The V gene is TRBV2, the J gene TRBJ1-5; TRBD1 aligns across 10 bases. J gave up 6 bases and V 8 bases, and 4 bases lay outside the gene matches. CDR1 and CDR2 (germline): SNHLY, FYNNEI. This CDR3 is built from 13 residues. The CDR3 nucleotides read TGTGCCAGCGGGGACAGGGGCCGTCAGCCCCAGCATTTT. It yields the protein CASGDRGRQPQHF.

The chain uses TRBV18 and TRBJ1-4; D uncertain. Looked up from germline, CDR1 is KGHSH and CDR2 is LQKENI. V lost 3 bases and J 7 bases, leaving 9 bases between the germline ends. The CDR3 is 13 residues long. The CDR3 DNA reads as TGTGCCAGCTCACCGGCGGGTTCTGAAAAACTGTTTTTT. Translated: CASSPAGSEKLFF.

V and J are TRBV11-2 and TRBJ2-1, with 11 positions matching TRBD1. Looked up from germline, CDR1 is SGHAT and CDR2 is FQNNGV. The CDR3 has 18 residues. V dropped 0 bases and J dropped 10; count of bases not matched to a gene: 14. The CDR3 nucleotides read TGTGCCAGCAGCTTAGATTTTTTCCCCGGACAGGGGGCAAGAGAGCAGTTCTTC. The encoded protein is CASSLDFFPGQGAREQFF.

V is TRBV6-1 and J is TRBJ1-1, with 11 bases aligning to TRBD1. The CDR3 has 16 residues. The germline gives CDR1 MNHNS, CDR2 SASEGT. The junction had 6 bases not matched to a gene; V was cut back by 1 base and J by 5 bases. CDR3 protein: CASSEGAGQGATEAFF. The CDR3 nucleotides read TGTGCCAGCAGTGAAGGAGCCGGACAGGGGGCTACTGAAGCTTTCTTT.